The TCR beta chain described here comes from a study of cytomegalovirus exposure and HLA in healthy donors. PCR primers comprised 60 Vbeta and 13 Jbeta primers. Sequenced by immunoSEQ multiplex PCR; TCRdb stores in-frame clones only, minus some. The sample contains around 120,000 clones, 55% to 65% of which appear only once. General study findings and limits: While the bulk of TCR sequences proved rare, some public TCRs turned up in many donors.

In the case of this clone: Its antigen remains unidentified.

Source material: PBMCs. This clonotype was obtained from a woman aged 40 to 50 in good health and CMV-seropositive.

The CDR3: CASSHNPSGTIQETQYF. The DNA for the CDR3 is TGTGCCAGCAGCCATAATCCTAGCGGGACGATCCAAGAGACCCAGTACTTC. This chain links TRBV7-2 with TRBJ2-5; 9 bases agree with TRBD2. CDR1 is SGHTA, CDR2 FQGNSA, per germline. This CDR3 contains 17 residues. Unmatched junction bases numbered 11, after V lost 5 bases and J lost 1 base.